Shown below are 4 T cell receptor beta chains from a single sample sequenced in a study of cytomegalovirus exposure and HLA in healthy donors. 60 Vbeta and 13 Jbeta primers were used in PCR. Generated by immunoSEQ multiplex PCR, the TCRdb table keeps only in-frame clones and is missing some. The table lists roughly 120,000 clones, roughly three quarters of them singletons, with 1.6% in the top ten. Input material: PBMCs. The receptor set was obtained from a woman aged 18-29 years in good health and CMV-seronegative.

This clone has just a few counts. The chain joins TRBV30 to TRBJ1-1, with TRBD1 identical over 7 bases. V lost 3 bases and J lost 0; bases outside the gene matches: 10. The CDR3 has 16 residues. Germline V CDR1 and CDR2: GTSNPN, SVGIG (reference sequence). CDR3 coding DNA: TGTGCCTGGAGGACAGGGTTGTTTACGATGAACACTGAAGCTTTCTTT. It codes for CAWRTGLFTMNTEAFF.

DNA of the CDR3: TGTGCCAGCAGCCCCGGGTCACACCCTGAAGCTTTCTTT. Translating gives CASSPGSHPEAFF. The chain combines TRBV11-2 with TRBJ1-1; D gene unclear. Trimming removed 5 bases at V and 6 bases at J, with 13 bases between. The CDR3 sequence is 13 residues long. CDR1 is SGHAT, CDR2 FQNNGV, per germline.

This clone has just a few counts. V is TRBV4-1 and J is TRBJ2-7; TRBD1 is a possible D gene (5 bases). Germline V gene sequence: CDR1 MGHRA, CDR2 YSYEKL. The CDR3 is 15 amino acids. With 4 bases removed from V and 1 base from J, the gap between germline ends came to 14 bases. The CDR3 bases are TGCGCCAGCAGCCCCCGACAGACTGGATCCTACGAGCAGTACTTC. This encodes CASSPRQTGSYEQYF.

In DNA, the CDR3 is TGCGCCAGCAGCCAAGTACTGGAGACCTATGGCTACACCTTC. Its translation is CASSQVLETYGYTF. The chain combines TRBV4-1 with TRBJ1-2; the D is unclear. Looked up from germline, CDR1 is MGHRA and CDR2 is YSYEKL. Trimming removed 1 base from V and 4 bases from J, with 10 bases in between. The CDR3 runs 14 residues.